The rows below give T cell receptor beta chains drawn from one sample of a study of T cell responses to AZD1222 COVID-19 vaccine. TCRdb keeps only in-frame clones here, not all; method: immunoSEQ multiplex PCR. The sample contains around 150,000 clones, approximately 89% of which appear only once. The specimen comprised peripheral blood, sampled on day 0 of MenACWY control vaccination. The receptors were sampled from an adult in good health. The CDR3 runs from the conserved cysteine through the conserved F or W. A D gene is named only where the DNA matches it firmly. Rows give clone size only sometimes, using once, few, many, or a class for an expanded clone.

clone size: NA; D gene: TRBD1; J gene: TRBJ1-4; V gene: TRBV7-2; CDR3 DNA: TGTGCCAGCAGCGTGGACAGGACGGGTGAAAAACTGTTTTTT; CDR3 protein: CASSVDRTGEKLFF
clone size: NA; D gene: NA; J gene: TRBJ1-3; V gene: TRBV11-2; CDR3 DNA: TGTGCCAGCAGCTTAGTCGTAACCAGCTCTGGAAACACCATATATTTT; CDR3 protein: CASSLVVTSSGNTIYF
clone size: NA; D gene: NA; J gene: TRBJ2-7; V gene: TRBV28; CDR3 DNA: TGTGCCAGCAGTTTATTACAGAACCCCTACGAGCAGTACTTC; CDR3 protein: CASSLLQNPYEQYF
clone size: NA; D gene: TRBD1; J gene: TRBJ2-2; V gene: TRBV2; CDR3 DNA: TGTGCCGGTGGGACAGGGGGCACCGGGGAGCTGTTTTTT; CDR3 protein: CAGGTGGTGELFF
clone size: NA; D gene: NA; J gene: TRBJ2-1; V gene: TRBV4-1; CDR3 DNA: TGCGCCAGCAGCCAAGCCCCCTCCTACAATGAGCAGTTCTTC; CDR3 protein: CASSQAPSYNEQFF
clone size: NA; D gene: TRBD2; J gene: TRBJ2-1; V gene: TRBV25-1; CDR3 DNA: TGTGCCAGCAGCTGGGGGACTAGCGGAGCAAATGAGCAGTTCTTC; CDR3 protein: CASSWGTSGANEQFF
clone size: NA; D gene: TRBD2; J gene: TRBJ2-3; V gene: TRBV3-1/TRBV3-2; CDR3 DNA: TGTGCCAGCAGCCAAGGACTAGCGAGTCAGGGAGATACGCAGTATTTT; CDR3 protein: CASSQGLASQGDTQYF
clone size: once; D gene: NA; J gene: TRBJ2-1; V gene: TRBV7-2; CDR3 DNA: TGTGCCAGCAGCGTGGGGCAGGGGCTGGGGAATGAGCAGTTCTTC; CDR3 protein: CASSVGQGLGNEQFF
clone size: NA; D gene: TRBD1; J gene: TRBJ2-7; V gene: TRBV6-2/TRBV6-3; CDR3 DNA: TGTGCCAGCAGTTACGGCAACAGGGGCAACGAGCAGTACTTC; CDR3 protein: CASSYGNRGNEQYF
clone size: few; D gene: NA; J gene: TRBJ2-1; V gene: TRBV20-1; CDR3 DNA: TGCAGTGCTAGCCTAGCTGTAGAGCAGTTCTTC; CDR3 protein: CSASLAVEQFF
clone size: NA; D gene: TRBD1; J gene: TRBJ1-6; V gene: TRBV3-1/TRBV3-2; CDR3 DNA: TGTGCCAGCAGTAAAAATACGGGACAGTATAATTCACCCCTCCACTTT; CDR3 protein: CASSKNTGQYNSPLHF
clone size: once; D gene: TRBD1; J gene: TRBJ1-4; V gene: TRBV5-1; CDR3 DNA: TGCGCCAGCAGCTTGACCGACAGGGTAAATGAAAAACTGTTTTTT; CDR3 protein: CASSLTDRVNEKLFF
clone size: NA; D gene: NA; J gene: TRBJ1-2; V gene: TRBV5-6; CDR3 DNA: TGTGCCAGCAGCCTTACAGGCCCCAACTATGGCTACACCTTC; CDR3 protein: CASSLTGPNYGYTF
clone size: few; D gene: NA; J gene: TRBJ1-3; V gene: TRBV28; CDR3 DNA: TGTGCCAGCAGTTCGGGCAGGGTTGGAAACACCATATATTTT; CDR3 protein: CASSSGRVGNTIYF
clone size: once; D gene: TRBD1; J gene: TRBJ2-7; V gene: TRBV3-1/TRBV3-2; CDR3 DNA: TGTGCCAGCAGCACCCAACAGGGGGTCTACGAGCAGTACTTC; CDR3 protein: CASSTQQGVYEQYF
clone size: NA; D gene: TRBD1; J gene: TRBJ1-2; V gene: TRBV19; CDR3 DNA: TGTGCCAGTAGTCGGACAGGGGAGTATGGCTACACCTTC; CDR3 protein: CASSRTGEYGYTF
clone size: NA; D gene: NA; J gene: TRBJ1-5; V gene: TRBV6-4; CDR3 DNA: TGTGCCAGCAGTGACAGGGGGGGTCAGCCCCAGCATTTT; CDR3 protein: CASSDRGGQPQHF
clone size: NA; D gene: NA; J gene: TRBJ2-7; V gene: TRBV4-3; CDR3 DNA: TGCGCCAGCAGCCAAGATATCTCTGGACAGACCCCAAACCCCTACGAGCAGTACTTC; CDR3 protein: CASSQDISGQTPNPYEQYF
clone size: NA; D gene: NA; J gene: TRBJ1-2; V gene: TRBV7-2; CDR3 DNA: TGTGCCAGCAGCGTCTATGGCTACACCTTC; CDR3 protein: CASSVYGYTF
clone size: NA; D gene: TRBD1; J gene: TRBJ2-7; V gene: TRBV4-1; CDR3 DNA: TGCGCCAGCAGCCAAGAAGGAAAACAGGGGAGCTCCTACGAGCAGTACTTC; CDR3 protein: CASSQEGKQGSSYEQYF
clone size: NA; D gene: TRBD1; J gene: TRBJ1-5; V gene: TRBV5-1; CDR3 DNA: TGCGCCAGCAGCTCGACAGGGGGCGGCAATCAGCCCCAGCATTTT; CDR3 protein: CASSSTGGGNQPQHF
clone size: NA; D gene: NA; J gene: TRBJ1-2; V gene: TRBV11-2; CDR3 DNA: TGTGCCAGCAGCCCCCCGGGAAATTACTATGGCTACACCTTC; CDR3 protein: CASSPPGNYYGYTF
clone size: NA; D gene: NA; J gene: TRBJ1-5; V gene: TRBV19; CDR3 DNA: TGTGCCAGTAGTATAGTAGCGGGAGGTGGCAATCAGCCCCAGCATTTT; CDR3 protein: CASSIVAGGGNQPQHF
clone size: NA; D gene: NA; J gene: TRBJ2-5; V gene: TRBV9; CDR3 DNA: TGTGCCAGCAGCGTAGGAACGGCACAAGAGACCCAGTACTTC; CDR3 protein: CASSVGTAQETQYF
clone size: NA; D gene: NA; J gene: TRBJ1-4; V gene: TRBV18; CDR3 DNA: TGTGCCAGCTCACCTGGAACCGGGGAAAAACTGTTTTTT; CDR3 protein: CASSPGTGEKLFF
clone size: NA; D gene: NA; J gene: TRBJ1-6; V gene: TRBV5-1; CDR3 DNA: TGCGCCAGCAGCCCGGGACCGAGTAATTCACCCCTCCACTTT; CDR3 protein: CASSPGPSNSPLHF
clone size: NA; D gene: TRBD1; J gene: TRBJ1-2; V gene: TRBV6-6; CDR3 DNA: TGTGCCAGCAGTCGGGGACAGGCGGATGGCTACACCTTC; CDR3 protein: CASSRGQADGYTF
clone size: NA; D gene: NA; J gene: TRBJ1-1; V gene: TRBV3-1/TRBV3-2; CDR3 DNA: TGTGCCAGCAGCGTGACGGACGGGGGGACCTCTGAAGCTTTCTTT; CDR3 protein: CASSVTDGGTSEAFF
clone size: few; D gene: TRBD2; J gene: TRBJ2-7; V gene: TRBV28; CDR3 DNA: TGTGCCACCACGGGACTAGCGGGAGTTGTTGAGCAGTACTTC; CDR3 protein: CATTGLAGVVEQYF
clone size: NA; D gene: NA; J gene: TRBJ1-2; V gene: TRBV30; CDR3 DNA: TGTGCCTTACCGGGGGTTCCCTATGGCTACACCTTC; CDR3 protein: CALPGVPYGYTF
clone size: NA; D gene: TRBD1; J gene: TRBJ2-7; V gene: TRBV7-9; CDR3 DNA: TGTGCCAGCAGCTTAAACAGGGGAACTTACGAGCAGTACTTC; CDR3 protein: CASSLNRGTYEQYF
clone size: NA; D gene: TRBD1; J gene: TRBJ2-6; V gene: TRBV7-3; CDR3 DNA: TGTGCCAGCTCAACAGGGGGAAGCTCTGGGGCCAACGTCCTGACTTTC; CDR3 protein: CASSTGGSSGANVLTF
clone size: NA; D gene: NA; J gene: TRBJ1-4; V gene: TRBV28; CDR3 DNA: TGTGCCAGCAAGGAGGCCTTGATTGAAAAACTGTTTTTT; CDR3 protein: CASKEALIEKLFF
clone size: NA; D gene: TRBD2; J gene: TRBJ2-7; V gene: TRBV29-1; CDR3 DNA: TGCAGCGTTGAAGGGGGAGGGGCTCGTAGGGAGCAGTACTTC; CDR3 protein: CSVEGGGARREQYF
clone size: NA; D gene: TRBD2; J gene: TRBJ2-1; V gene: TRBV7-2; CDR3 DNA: TGTGCCAGCAGCTTTACGGGACTATACAATGAGCAGTTCTTC; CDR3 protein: CASSFTGLYNEQFF
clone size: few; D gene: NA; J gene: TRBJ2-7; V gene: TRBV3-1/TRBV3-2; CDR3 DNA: TGTGCCAGCAGCCCGACGGGGGATCCTACCTACGAGCAGTACTTC; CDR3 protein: CASSPTGDPTYEQYF
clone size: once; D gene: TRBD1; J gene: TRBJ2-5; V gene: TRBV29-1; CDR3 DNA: TGCAGCGCCGGGACAGGGGTGGAGACCCAGTACTTC; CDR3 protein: CSAGTGVETQYF
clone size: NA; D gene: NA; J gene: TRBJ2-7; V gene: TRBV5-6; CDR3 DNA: TGTGCCAGCAGCTTGGCTGACAGGTCCTACGAGCAGTACTTC; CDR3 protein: CASSLADRSYEQYF
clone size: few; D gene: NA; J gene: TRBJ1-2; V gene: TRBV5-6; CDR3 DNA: TGTGCCAGCAGCAGATGGACAGCGCCCTATGGCTACACCTTC; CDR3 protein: CASSRWTAPYGYTF
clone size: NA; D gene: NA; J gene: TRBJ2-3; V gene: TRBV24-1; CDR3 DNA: TGTGCCACCAGGCCAGGCCTTAGCACAGATACGCAGTATTTT; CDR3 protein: CATRPGLSTDTQYF
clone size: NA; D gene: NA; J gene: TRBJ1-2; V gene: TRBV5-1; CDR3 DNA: TGCGCCAGCAGCTTGGCCTGGGACGTCGACTATGGCTACACCTTC; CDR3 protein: CASSLAWDVDYGYTF